These 29 T cell receptor beta chains were sequenced from one sample in a study of shared clonotypes between healthy human individuals. Assay: immunoSEQ multiplex PCR; the TCRdb copy retains only in-frame clones and omits some. Of 450,000 to 500,000 clones detected, around four fifths appear once; the ten largest clones hold approximately 12%. The sample was PBMCs. The receptor set was obtained from a woman aged 40 to 50 in good health. Some clones in this sample may be carry-over from other donors' samples.

The chain recombines TRBV21-1 with TRBJ2-3; the table calls TRBD2, which could not be checked here. TRBV21-1 is labeled a pseudogene. CDR3 size: 17 residues. DNA for the CDR3: TGTGCCAGCACCCAGAAAAGCGGGAGCGCCTGTGCAGATACGCAGTATTTT. Protein sequence: CASTQKSGSACADTQYF.

The chain is built from TRBV7-9 and TRBJ2-1; no clear D. Germline loops: CDR1 SEHNR, CDR2 FQNEAQ (reference sequence). V was clipped by 3 bases and J by 10 bases, with 10 bases between them. The CDR3 covers 12 residues. The CDR3 nucleotides read TGTGCCAGCAGCTTTGGCTCAAAAGAGCAGTTCTTC. It translates to CASSFGSKEQFF. Looking up the rest from reference TRBV7-9 and TRBJ2-1 gives the full variable domain: DTGVSQNPRHKITKRGQNVTFRCDPISEHNRLYWYRQTLGQGPEFLTYFQNEAQLEKSRLLSDRFSAERPKGSFSTLEIQRTEQGDSAMYLCASSFGSKEQFFGPGTRLTVL.

This clone turned up a few times. The chain has TRBV5-1 and TRBJ2-1; 8 positions match TRBD1. The CDR3 contains 15 residues. CDR1 SGHRS and CDR2 YFSETQ come from the germline V gene. V lost 4 bases to trimming and J lost 2 bases; unmatched junction nucleotides: 5. The CDR3 loop reads CASSTGQGTYNEQFF. As DNA, the CDR3 is TGCGCCAGCAGCACCGGACAGGGCACCTACAATGAGCAGTTCTTC. The full variable domain, completed using reference TRBV5-1 and TRBJ2-1, is KAGVTQTPRYLIKTRGQQVTLSCSPISGHRSVSWYQQTPGQGLQFLFEYFSETQRNKGNFPGRFSGRQFSNSRSEMNVSTLELGDSALYLCASSTGQGTYNEQFFGPGTRLTVL.

The chain carries TRBV30 and TRBJ2-3; 9 bases match TRBD1. Germline lookup yields CDR1 GTSNPN and CDR2 SVGIG (reference sequence). V gave up 8 bases and J gave up 2 bases; unmatched junction bases: 5. The CDR3 covers 13 residues. This CDR3 is CAGGQGYTDTQYF. The CDR3, as DNA: TGTGCCGGGGGACAGGGCTACACAGATACGCAGTATTTT. Full variable domain (rest looked up from reference TRBV30 and TRBJ2-3): SQTIHQWPATLVQPVGSPLSLECTVEGTSNPNLYWYRQAAGRGLQLLFYSVGIGQISSEVPQNLSASRPQDRQFILSSKKLLLSDSGFYLCAGGQGYTDTQYFGPGTRLTVL.

The J gene is TRBJ2-2, the V gene TRBV4-3, with D possibly TRBD2 on 6 matching bases. Between the trimmed V and J ends, which lost 0 bases and 6 bases, there was a span of 14 bases. CDR1 and CDR2 from the germline V gene are LGHNA and YSLEER. The CDR3 sequence is 16 residues long. CDR3 bases: TGCGCCAGCAGCCAAGATCGACTAGTAGGGGCCGGGGAGCTGTTTTTT. Amino acids: CASSQDRLVGAGELFF.

CDR3 in amino acids: CAAKSYGELFF. The CDR3 coding sequence is TGTGCCGCTAAGAGCTACGGGGAGCTGTTTTTT. The chain combines TRBV6-5 with TRBJ2-2; D is uncertain. This CDR3 has 11 residues. V was trimmed by 11 bases and J by 7 bases, leaving 11 bases between them. Germline CDR1 and CDR2: MNHEY and SVGAGI.

The J gene is TRBJ2-1, the V gene TRBV5-6, with a possible D match to TRBD2 (6 bases). Trimming shortened V by 1 base and J by 4 bases, and 12 bases separated the two germline ends. Per the germline V gene, CDR1 is SGHDT and CDR2 is YYEEEE. This CDR3 is built from 15 residues. CDR3 coding DNA: TGTGCCAGCAGCTTGATACGGGAGTTTTACAATGAGCAGTTCTTC. Protein product: CASSLIREFYNEQFF.

CDR3 sequence: CASSSGFTDTQYF. Written as DNA, the CDR3 is TGTGCCAGCAGTTCGGGCTTCACAGATACGCAGTATTTT. This sequence joins TRBV5-4 and TRBJ2-3; D not resolved. The germline V and J ends were trimmed by 5 bases and 2 bases, with 9 bases remaining between them. From germline, CDR1 is SGHNT and CDR2 YYREEE (reference sequence). The CDR3 extends over 13 amino acids.

This chain uses TRBV4-2 with TRBJ1-6; no firm D call. V lost 0 bases to trimming and J lost 8 bases, with 14 bases between them. The CDR3 sequence is 16 residues long. The germline V gene encodes CDR1 LGHNA and CDR2 YNFKEQ. The CDR3 here is CASSQDLSGKDSPLHF. The CDR3 DNA sequence: TGTGCCAGCAGCCAAGATCTTTCGGGGAAGGATTCACCCCTCCACTTT.

The rearrangement joins TRBV30 to TRBJ2-5; tentatively, D is TRBD1 (6 bases). The CDR3 loop spans 16 amino acids. The V and J ends lost 0 bases and 1 base respectively, with 15 bases between them. Per germline, CDR1 GTSNPN and CDR2 SVGIG (reference sequence). This chain's CDR3 is CAWSVLPQGAQETQYF. The CDR3 region has the DNA TGTGCCTGGAGTGTCCTCCCACAGGGTGCCCAAGAGACCCAGTACTTC.

In its sample, this clone was seen a few times. The rearrangement links TRBV7-9 to TRBJ1-5; 8 bases are shared with TRBD1. With V trimmed by 5 bases and J by 8 bases, 5 bases remained unmatched. This CDR3 is built from 13 residues. Germline V lookup: CDR1 SEHNR, CDR2 FQNEAQ (reference sequence). The CDR3 spells CASSRTGREPQHF. The CDR3 DNA is TGTGCCAGCAGCAGGACAGGGCGGGAGCCCCAGCATTTT.

In regard to this clone: The DNA is left out, because the CDR3 cannot be placed on it with certainty; the CDR3 is given as TCRdb lists it. J is TRBJ1-1 and V is TRBV6-4. Germline CDR1 and CDR2: MRHNA and SNTAGT. The CDR3 numbers 14 amino acids, ends counted. CDR3 protein: CASSTSGGDTEAFF.

This chain connects TRBV7-3 to TRBJ2-7; 10 bases fit TRBD1. Germline V gene lookup returns CDR1 SGHTA and CDR2 FQGTGA. After removal of 5 bases from V and 1 base from J, the junction contained 11 bases not matched to a gene. The CDR3 runs 17 residues. The CDR3 is CASSPPPQDRGSYEQYF. DNA for the CDR3: TGTGCCAGCAGCCCCCCCCCGCAGGACAGGGGGTCCTACGAGCAGTACTTC.

This clone was recorded only once. The chain has TRBV28 and TRBJ2-7, with a tentative D call TRBD2 (6 bases). With 8 bases removed from V and 3 bases from J, the gap between germline ends came to 14 bases. CDR3 length: 13 residues. CDR1 is MDHEN and CDR2 is SYDVKM in the germline V gene. The CDR3 region is CASWGTRDYEQYF. The CDR3 bases are TGTGCCAGCTGGGGGACTCGGGACTACGAGCAGTACTTC.

About this clone: Other DNA sequences in the sample encode the same CDR3. The chain links TRBV7-9 to TRBJ2-1; 10 bases are shared with TRBD2. Germline V gene data show CDR1 as SEHNR and CDR2 as FQNEAQ (reference sequence). With 1 base clipped from V and 4 bases from J, the junction kept 1 base outside the gene matches. The CDR3 runs to 15 residues. CDR3 nucleotide sequence: TGTGCCAGCAGCTTAGGACTAGCGGGTTACAATGAGCAGTTCTTC. It yields the protein CASSLGLAGYNEQFF.

This clone was seen only once. A single base is all that separates this from a far larger clone, so a read error is likely. Other DNA sequences in this sample translate to the same CDR3. The DNA for the CDR3 is TGTGCCAGCAGCCAAGATGAAGGTAGCGGGAGCAATGAGCAATTCTTC. As protein: CASSQDEGSGSNEQFF. The chain combines TRBV4-2 with TRBJ2-1; 9 positions agree with TRBD2. CDR3 length equals 16 residues. Per the germline V gene, CDR1 is LGHNA and CDR2 is YNFKEQ.

The chain joins TRBV5-8 to TRBJ2-6; no firm D call. V was shortened by 3 bases and J by 0 bases, with 7 bases between the two germline ends. Germline V gene sequence: CDR1 SGHTS, CDR2 YDEGEE. The CDR3 is 15 amino acids. CDR3 nucleotide sequence: TGTGCCAGCAGCTATGGGCCCTCTGGGGCCAACGTCCTGACTTTC. Translation: CASSYGPSGANVLTF.

This sequence joins TRBV2 and TRBJ2-3; either TRBD1 or TRBD2 may fit D (6 bases each). This CDR3 has 15 residues. Looked up from germline, CDR1 is SNHLY and CDR2 is FYNNEI. V was trimmed by 6 bases and J by 0 bases, leaving 13 bases between them. The CDR3 DNA is TGTGCCAGCAGGACCGGGGGCGCTAGCACAGATACGCAGTATTTT. This gives the protein CASRTGGASTDTQYF. Full variable domain (rest looked up from reference TRBV2 and TRBJ2-3): EPEVTQTPSHQVTQMGQEVILRCVPISNHLYFYWYRQILGQKVEFLVSFYNNEISEKSEIFDDQFSVERPDGSNFTLKIRSTKLEDSAMYFCASRTGGASTDTQYFGPGTRLTVL.

This clone has a single count. The J gene is TRBJ1-5, the V gene TRBV19; 10 bases align to TRBD1. CDR1 is LNHDA and CDR2 is SQIVND in the germline V gene (reference sequence). Trimming removed 5 bases from V and 4 bases from J; junction bases left unmatched: 2. The CDR3 spans 14 residues. In nucleotides, the CDR3 is TGTGCCAGTAGTTGGGGACAGGGGAATCAGCCCCAGCATTTT. This translates into CASSWGQGNQPQHF.

This clone was seen a few times. The same CDR3 is also encoded by other DNA sequences in this sample. V and J are TRBV6-1 and TRBJ2-7, with 7 bases that match TRBD1. CDR1 and CDR2 from the germline V gene are MNHNS and SASEGT. There are 17 residues in the CDR3. V shed 0 bases, J shed 7 bases, and the junction held 15 bases outside the gene matches. CDR3 sequence reads: CASSEAPPRGSHPEQYF. For the CDR3, the DNA is TGTGCCAGCAGTGAAGCGCCCCCCAGGGGGTCACATCCAGAGCAGTACTTC.

V is TRBV7-9 and J is TRBJ1-2, with D tentatively TRBD1 (5 bases). The germline gives CDR1 SEHNR, CDR2 FQNEAQ (reference sequence). V lost 4 bases and J lost 4, with 13 bases in between. CDR3 size: 14 residues. The CDR3 nucleotides are TGTGCCAGCAGCTATCTAGGGGATGGCTATGGCTACACCTTC. Its translation: CASSYLGDGYGYTF.

About this clone: Other DNA variants within this sample encode the same CDR3. The chain uses TRBV28 and TRBJ2-7, with D unclear. This CDR3 region has 11 residues. V was pared by 5 bases and J by 0 bases, with 2 bases between. Germline V gene sequence: CDR1 MDHEN, CDR2 SYDVKM. This CDR3 reads CASSSSYEQYF. CDR3 coding DNA: TGTGCCAGCAGTAGCTCCTACGAGCAGTACTTC.

The chain uses TRBV19 and TRBJ1-5, with D tentatively TRBD1 (5 bases). V was shortened by 4 bases and J by 5 bases, with 6 bases between the two germline ends. This CDR3 spans 12 amino acids. Germline V CDR1 and CDR2: LNHDA, SQIVND (reference sequence). CDR3 amino acids: CASSTQDQPQHF. CDR3 DNA: TGTGCCAGTAGTACACAGGATCAGCCCCAGCATTTT.

This chain joins TRBV7-9 and TRBJ2-3; 13 bases align to TRBD2. J lost 3 bases, V lost 5 bases, and 2 bases had no gene match. Per germline, CDR1 SEHNR and CDR2 FQNEAQ (reference sequence). The CDR3 length is 15 residues. CDR3 in DNA: TGTGCCAGCAGCAAACTAGCGGGAGGGACAGATACGCAGTATTTT. This codes for CASSKLAGGTDTQYF. The full variable domain, in which reference TRBV7-9 and TRBJ2-3 provide the parts outside the CDR3, is DTGVSQNPRHKITKRGQNVTFRCDPISEHNRLYWYRQTLGQGPEFLTYFQNEAQLEKSRLLSDRFSAERPKGSFSTLEIQRTEQGDSAMYLCASSKLAGGTDTQYFGPGTRLTVL.

J is TRBJ1-1 and V is TRBV6-1, with D possibly TRBD1 on 6 matching bases. The CDR3 length is 13 residues. Per the germline V gene, CDR1 is MNHNS and CDR2 is SASEGT. V was shortened by 4 bases and J by 1 base, with 7 bases between the two germline ends. This chain's CDR3 is CASSADRNTEAFF. CDR3 nucleotides: TGTGCCAGCAGTGCGGACAGGAACACTGAAGCTTTCTTT.

The chain has TRBV4-1 and TRBJ2-7; no definite D call. The CDR3 has 14 residues. Trimming shortened V by 1 base and J by 1 base, and 8 bases separated the two germline ends. CDR1 and CDR2 from the germline V gene are MGHRA and YSYEKL. DNA of the CDR3: TGCGCCAGCAGCCAAGTTGACCTTTCCTACGAGCAGTACTTC. The encoded protein is CASSQVDLSYEQYF.

This clone was found a few times. Within the sample, other DNA sequences also encode this same CDR3. The gene calls are TRBV2 and TRBJ2-5; the D gene is possibly TRBD1 (5 bases). The V gene lost 9 bases and the J gene lost 5 bases, with 16 bases spanning the gap. The CDR3 length is 13 residues. Germline values: CDR1 SNHLY, CDR2 FYNNEI. This chain's CDR3 is CASTPRQFETQYF. CDR3 nucleotide sequence: TGTGCCAGTACACCCCGACAGTTTGAGACCCAGTACTTC.

This chain links TRBV11-2 with TRBJ1-4; 8 nucleotides align to TRBD1. Germline V gene data show CDR1 as SGHAT and CDR2 as FQNNGV. The length of the CDR3 is 15 residues. Germline trimming cut 5 bases from V and 8 bases from J; bases unmatched to any gene: 10. CDR3 sequence reads: CASSADRGVHEKLFF. Written as DNA, the CDR3 is TGTGCCAGCAGCGCAGACAGGGGTGTTCACGAAAAACTGTTTTTT.

The genes are TRBV14 and TRBJ2-7; D is perhaps TRBD2 (7 bases). The germline V and J ends were trimmed by 4 bases and 7 bases, with 11 bases remaining between them. CDR1 is SGHDN and CDR2 is FVKESK in the germline V gene. The CDR3 has 12 amino acids. CDR3 amino acids: CASSREGGEQYF. CDR3 DNA sequence: TGTGCCAGCAGCCGGGAGGGGGGAGAGCAGTACTTC. The full variable domain, completed using reference TRBV14 and TRBJ2-7, is EAGVTQFPSHSVIEKGQTVTLRCDPISGHDNLYWYRRVMGKEIKFLLHFVKESKQDESGMPNNRFLAERTGGTYSTLKVQPAELEDSGVYFCASSREGGEQYFGPGTRLTVT.